This T cell receptor beta chain was retrieved from a study of lymphopenia after photon versus proton radiotherapy. The table came from immunoSEQ multiplex PCR; TCRdb's copy has only in-frame clones and leaves some out. The sample lists some 27,000 clones; approximately 90% were seen once. This clone is medium-sized (0.01 to 0.1%). Per the germline V gene, CDR1 is PRHDT and CDR2 is FYEKMQ (reference sequence). The CDR3 length is 14 residues. V lost 8 bases and J 0 bases, leaving 10 bases between the germline ends. The clonotype was recovered from a woman aged 55 to 70 with cholangiocarcinoma. Some clones in this sample may be carry-over from other donors' samples. Sequenced here: peripheral blood, sampled from a patient treated with proton-based radiotherapy. The chain joins TRBV13 to TRBJ2-2, with a weak D call TRBD1 (5 bases). CDR3: CASEDSTNTGELFF. In nucleotides, the CDR3 is TGTGCCAGCGAAGACAGTACGAACACCGGGGAGCTGTTTTTT.